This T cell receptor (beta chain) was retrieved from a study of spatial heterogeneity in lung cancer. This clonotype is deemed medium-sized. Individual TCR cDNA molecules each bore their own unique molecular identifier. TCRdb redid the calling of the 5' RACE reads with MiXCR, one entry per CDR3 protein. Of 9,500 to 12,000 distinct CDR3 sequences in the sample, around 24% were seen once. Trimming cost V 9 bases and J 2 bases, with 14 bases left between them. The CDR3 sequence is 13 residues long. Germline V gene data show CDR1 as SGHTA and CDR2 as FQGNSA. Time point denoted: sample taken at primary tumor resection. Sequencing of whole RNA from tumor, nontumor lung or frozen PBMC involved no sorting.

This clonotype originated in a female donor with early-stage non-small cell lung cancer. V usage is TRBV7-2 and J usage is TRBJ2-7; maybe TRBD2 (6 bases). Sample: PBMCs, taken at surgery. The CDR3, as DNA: TGTGCCAGGGGCGGGACCACACCCTACGAGCAGTACTTC. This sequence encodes CARGGTTPYEQYF. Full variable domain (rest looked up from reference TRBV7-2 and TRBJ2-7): GAGVSQSPSNKVTEKGKDVELRCDPISGHTALYWYRQSLGQGLEFLIYFQGNSAPDKSGLPSDRFSAERTGGSVSTLTIQRTQQEDSAVYLCARGGTTPYEQYFGPGTRLTVT.